The 12 T cell receptor beta chains below were found in one sample sequenced in a study of cytomegalovirus exposure and HLA in healthy donors. Vbeta (60) and Jbeta (13) primers were used in the PCR. The table came from immunoSEQ multiplex PCR; TCRdb's copy has only in-frame clones and leaves some out. The sample contains under 200,000 clones, about four fifths of which appear only once. The sequencing input was PBMCs. The receptors derive from a boy aged 2 to 10 in good health and CMV-seronegative.

The chain carries TRBV12-5 and TRBJ2-7; TRBD1 might be the D (5 bases). Germline lookup yields CDR1 LGHNT and CDR2 FRNRAP. CDR3 length equals 15 residues. Trimming shortened V by 0 bases and J by 5 bases, and 14 bases separated the two germline ends. DNA of the CDR3: TGTGCTAGTGGTTTGGTACCGGCAGGGCCCCACGAGCAGTACTTC. It encodes CASGLVPAGPHEQYF.

The J gene is TRBJ1-1, the V gene TRBV6-5; D gene uncertain. The ends were cut back, 0 bases at V and 6 bases at J, with 14 bases in the middle. CDR1 MNHEY and CDR2 SVGAGI come from the germline V gene. The CDR3 contains 15 residues. This CDR3 is CASSYSRQQSAEAFF. CDR3 bases: TGTGCCAGCAGTTACTCGAGACAACAGTCAGCTGAAGCTTTCTTT.

V gene TRBV6-5 combines with J gene TRBJ2-1, with D perhaps TRBD2 (6 bases). CDR1 and CDR2 from the germline V gene are MNHEY and SVGAGI. The CDR3 is 14 residues long. Trimming pared 6 bases from V and 6 bases from J, leaving 15 bases between. Here the CDR3 DNA reads TGTGCCAGCAGCCGGGACTTTGGGGGCAATGAGCAGTTCTTC. This translates into CASSRDFGGNEQFF.

The chain joins TRBV27 to TRBJ2-7; 8 nucleotides align to TRBD1. Germline assignment: CDR1 MNHEY and CDR2 SMNVEV (reference sequence). Trimming cost V 5 bases and J 6 bases; bases outside gene matches: 3. The CDR3 is 12 residues long. The CDR3 here is CASSKTGAEQYF. The DNA for the CDR3 is TGTGCCAGCAGTAAGACAGGGGCCGAGCAGTACTTC.

This clone was detected once. V and J are TRBV25-1 and TRBJ2-3; 10 nucleotides line up with TRBD2. Trimming took 5 bases from V and 2 from J; bases not matched to a gene: 7. Germline CDR1 and CDR2: MGHDK and SYGVNS. The CDR3 is made up of 16 amino acids. CDR3 sequence (DNA): TGTGCCAGCAGTATCTCCGGGACTAGCGACACAGATACGCAGTATTTT. Its protein is CASSISGTSDTDTQYF.

This sequence joins TRBV7-9 and TRBJ2-2; no clear D. Germline assignment: CDR1 SEHNR and CDR2 FQNEAQ (reference sequence). This CDR3 has 11 residues. V was trimmed by 4 bases and J by 6 bases, leaving 3 bases between them. The CDR3 bases are TGTGCCAGCAGCTCTTCCGGGGAGCTGTTTTTT. As protein: CASSSSGELFF.

The chain combines TRBV30 with TRBJ2-2; perhaps TRBD2 as D (5 bases). This CDR3 is built from 15 residues. Trimming shortened V by 0 bases and J by 0 bases, and 8 bases separated the two germline ends. Germline V gives CDR1 GTSNPN, CDR2 SVGIG (reference sequence). The CDR3 sequence is CAWSVAATNTGELFF. The CDR3 nucleotides are TGTGCCTGGAGTGTAGCGGCAACGAACACCGGGGAGCTGTTTTTT.

J is TRBJ1-2 and V is TRBV28; no clear D. Per the germline V gene, CDR1 is MDHEN and CDR2 is SYDVKM. CDR3 length: 16 residues. V was pared by 2 bases and J by 4 bases, with 17 bases between. The CDR3 sequence is CASSLRSEAWPYGYTF. The CDR3 coding sequence is TGTGCCAGCAGTTTACGGTCGGAGGCTTGGCCCTATGGCTACACCTTC.

The rearrangement uses TRBV2 and TRBJ1-1; TRBD1 agrees at 7 bases. V was clipped by 6 bases and J by 1 base; unmatched bases: 8. Germline values: CDR1 SNHLY, CDR2 FYNNEI. The CDR3 is made up of 15 amino acids. CDR3: CASRGRTGGNTEAFF. Written as DNA, the CDR3 is TGTGCCAGCAGGGGTAGGACAGGTGGGAACACTGAAGCTTTCTTT.

This clone has just a few counts. The rearrangement uses TRBV5-1 and TRBJ2-5, with D hard to call. The assigned J gene may be wrong: the sequence end matches TRBJ2-7 better. Germline V gene data show CDR1 as SGHRS and CDR2 as YFSETQ. CDR3 length equals 12 residues. CDR3 DNA sequence: TGCGCCAGCAGCGCCTCCACTTACGAGCAGTACTTC. Residues: CASSASTYEQYF.

The chain joins TRBV5-4 to TRBJ2-7; D gene uncertain. Per germline, CDR1 SGHNT and CDR2 YYREEE (reference sequence). V gave up 0 bases and J gave up 5 bases, with 18 bases separating them. The CDR3 totals 16 residues. CDR3 in amino acids: CASSLGEIEVGDEQYF. The CDR3 DNA sequence: TGTGCCAGCAGCTTGGGCGAAATAGAGGTGGGTGACGAGCAGTACTTC. Full variable domain (missing parts from reference TRBV5-4 and TRBJ2-7): ETGVTQSPTHLIKTRGQQVTLRCSSQSGHNTVSWYQQALGQGPQFIFQYYREEENGRGNFPPRFSGLQFPNYSSELNVNALELDDSALYLCASSLGEIEVGDEQYFGPGTRLTVT.

This clone occurred once. The chain employs TRBV18 and TRBJ2-5; 13 bases are a match to TRBD2. CDR1 and CDR2 from the germline V gene are KGHSH and LQKENI. The trim removed 5 bases at V and 4 bases at J, leaving 7 bases unmatched. The CDR3 spans 16 residues. CDR3 nucleotide sequence: TGTGCCAGCTCATCTCGGACTAGCGGGAGTGGAGAGACCCAGTACTTC. Translating gives CASSSRTSGSGETQYF.